Shown below are 5 T cell receptor beta chains from a single sample sequenced in a study of CD8 T cells in ankylosing spondylitis (dated 2017 in TCRdb). Receptor libraries were prepared by 5' RACE. Sequencing was performed on an Illumina HiSeq 2500. TCRdb itself trimmed the public reads at Q25 with fastp, ran MiXCR and retained productive beta chains. Identical CDR3 proteins give one entry, which carries the most common genes and DNA. This sample lists roughly 300,000 distinct CDR3 sequences; 6.5% to 10% were detected once. Just over 14% of the sample is taken by the ten largest. The paper's findings and limits, for the study overall: Blood from ankylosing spondylitis patients appeared to be characterized by a TCR beta motif made up of eight highly homologous amino acid variants.

No cognate antigen is known for these TCRs. Material for sequencing was blood, either unsorted or a sorted T cell fraction (not recorded which). These receptors all come from a male donor with ankylosing spondylitis.

This clonotype has more than one count but fewer than ten. V usage is TRBV27 and J usage is TRBJ2-2, with D perhaps matching TRBD2 (5 bases). V lost 5 bases and J 5 bases, leaving 15 bases between the germline ends. CDR3 length: 15 amino acids. The germline CDR1 and CDR2 sequences are MNHEY and SMNVEV (reference sequence). CDR3 nucleotide sequence: TGTGCCAGCAGTCCCCCGGAGGCGCGGACCGGGGAGCTGTTTTTT. It encodes CASSPPEARTGELFF.

V gene TRBV20-1 combines with J gene TRBJ2-7, with 8 bases identical to TRBD1. Looked up from germline, CDR1 is DFQATT and CDR2 is SNEGSKA (reference sequence). V was pared by 0 bases and J by 4 bases, with 14 bases of the junction left unmatched. The CDR3 contains 17 residues. CDR3 bases: TGCAGTGCTAGAGATCAGAGGGCGCGGGACAGGAATTACGAGCAGTACTTC. Encoded protein: CSARDQRARDRNYEQYF.

This clonotype was seen more than once but under ten times. The chain uses TRBV7-9 and TRBJ2-3; D might be TRBD1 or TRBD2, each matching 6 bases. The CDR3 is 17 amino acids. Germline V lookup: CDR1 SEHNR, CDR2 FQNEAQ (reference sequence). The V gene lost 5 bases and the J gene lost 12 bases, with 30 bases spanning the gap. The CDR3 reads CASSRLDLEGVNGAQYF. The CDR3 region has the DNA TGTGCCAGCAGCCGACTAGACCTTGAGGGGGTAAATGGAGCCCAGTATTTT.

This clonotype was observed a few times. V usage is TRBV12-3 or TRBV12-4 and J usage is TRBJ1-1; 8 bases match TRBD1. This CDR3 is 14 amino acids long. V gave up 6 bases and J gave up 5 bases; unmatched junction bases: 8. This CDR3 is CASRPGQGRTEAFF. The CDR3 nucleotides are TGTGCCAGCAGACCCGGACAGGGAAGGACTGAAGCTTTCTTT.

This clonotype was observed a handful of times. The gene calls are TRBV19 and TRBJ2-1; unclear D gene. The ends were cut back, 3 bases at V and 6 bases at J, with 15 bases in the middle. This CDR3 comprises 15 residues. CDR1 is LNHDA and CDR2 is SQIVND in the germline V gene (reference sequence). CDR3 region: CASSISQALFNEQFF. CDR3 sequence (DNA): TGTGCCAGTAGTATCAGTCAAGCTCTGTTCAATGAGCAGTTCTTC.